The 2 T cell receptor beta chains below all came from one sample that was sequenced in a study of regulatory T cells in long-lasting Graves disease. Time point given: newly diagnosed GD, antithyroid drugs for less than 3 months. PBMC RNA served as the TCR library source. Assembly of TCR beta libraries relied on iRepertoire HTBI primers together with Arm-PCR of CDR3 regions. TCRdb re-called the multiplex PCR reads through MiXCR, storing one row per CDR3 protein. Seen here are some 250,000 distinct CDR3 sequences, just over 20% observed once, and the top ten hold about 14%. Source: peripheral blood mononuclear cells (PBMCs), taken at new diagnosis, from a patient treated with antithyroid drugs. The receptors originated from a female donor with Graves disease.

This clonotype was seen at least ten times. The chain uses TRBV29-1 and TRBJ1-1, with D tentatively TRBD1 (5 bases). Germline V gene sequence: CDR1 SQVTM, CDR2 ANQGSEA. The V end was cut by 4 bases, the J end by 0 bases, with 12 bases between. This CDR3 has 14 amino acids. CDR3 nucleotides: TGCAGCGTTGCAGGGCGAATGGTGAACACTGAAGCTTTCTTT. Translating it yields CSVAGRMVNTEAFF.

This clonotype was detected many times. CDR3 nucleotide sequence: TGCAGTGCTAGAGGCGGAGGCATGAACACTGAAGCTTTCTTT. Translated: CSARGGGMNTEAFF. This sequence joins TRBV20-1 and TRBJ1-1; D remains unclear. The CDR3 spans 14 residues. From germline, CDR1 is DFQATT and CDR2 SNEGSKA (reference sequence). The ends were cut back, 1 base at V and 0 bases at J, with 9 bases in the middle.